This T cell receptor (beta chain) was identified during a study of blood T cell repertoires in COVID-19. Study-wide background: Acute and convalescent COVID-19 specimens originated in the United States, Italy and Spain. T cells, B-cell-depleted T cells, or PBMCs provided the cDNA or gDNA that served as material.

The CDR3 totals 15 residues. Germline CDR1 SGHRS, CDR2 YFSETQ. V was shortened by 0 bases and J by 5 bases, with 11 bases between the two germline ends. In the original analysis: Estimated nucleated cell counts came from reference gene primer amplification. This table comes from immunoSEQ multiplex PCR, and its TCRdb copy is limited to in-frame clones, with some not included. The V and J calls and the clone size are those of that table, but D and trimming were determined from the DNA. The sample contains some 160,000 clones, approximately 80% of which appear only once. The sequenced material came from peripheral blood. V and J are TRBV5-1 and TRBJ1-4; D is perhaps TRBD1 (6 bases). The sequence derives from a woman aged 45-65 years with acute or convalescent COVID-19. CDR3 DNA: TGCGCCAGCAGCTTGGCTACCCAGGGGAATGAAAAACTGTTTTTT. It specifies CASSLATQGNEKLFF.